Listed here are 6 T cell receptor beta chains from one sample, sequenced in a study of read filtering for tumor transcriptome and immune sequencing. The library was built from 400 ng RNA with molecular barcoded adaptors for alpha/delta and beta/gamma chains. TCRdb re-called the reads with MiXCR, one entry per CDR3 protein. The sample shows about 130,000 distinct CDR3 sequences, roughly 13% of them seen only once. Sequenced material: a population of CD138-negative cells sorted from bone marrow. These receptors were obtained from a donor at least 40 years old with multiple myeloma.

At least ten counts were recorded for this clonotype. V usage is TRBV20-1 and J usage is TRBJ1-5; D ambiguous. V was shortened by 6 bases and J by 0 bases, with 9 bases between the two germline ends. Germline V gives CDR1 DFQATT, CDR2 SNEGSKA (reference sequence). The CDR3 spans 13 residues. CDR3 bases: TGCAGTGCAATTCCAAGTAGCAATCAGCCCCAGCATTTT. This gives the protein CSAIPSSNQPQHF.

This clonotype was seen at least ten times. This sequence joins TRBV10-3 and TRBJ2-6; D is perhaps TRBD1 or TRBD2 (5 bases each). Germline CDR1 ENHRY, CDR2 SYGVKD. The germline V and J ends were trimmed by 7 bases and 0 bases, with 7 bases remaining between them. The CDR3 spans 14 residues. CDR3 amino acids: CAIMRGSGANVLTF. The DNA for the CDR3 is TGTGCCATCATGAGGGGCTCTGGGGCCAACGTCCTGACTTTC.

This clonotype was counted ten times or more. The CDR3 coding sequence is TGCGCCAGCAGCTTACAGGGAGAGGGGCATTCACCCCTCCACTTT. Residues: CASSLQGEGHSPLHF. The gene calls are TRBV5-1 and TRBJ1-6; tentatively, D is TRBD1 (6 bases). Trimming removed 2 bases at V and 8 bases at J, with 14 bases between. Germline V CDR1 and CDR2: SGHRS, YFSETQ. The length of the CDR3 is 15 residues.

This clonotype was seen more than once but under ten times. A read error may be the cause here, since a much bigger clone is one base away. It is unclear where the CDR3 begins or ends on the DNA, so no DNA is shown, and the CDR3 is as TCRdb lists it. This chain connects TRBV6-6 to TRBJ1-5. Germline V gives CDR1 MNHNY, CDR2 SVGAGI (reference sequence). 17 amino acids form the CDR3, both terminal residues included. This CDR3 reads CASSSSREGGSNQPQHF.

For the CDR3, the DNA is TGTGCCAGCAGTTACTCAATTCCCGGAGCCGCTAACTATGGCTACACCTTC. Translation: CASSYSIPGAANYGYTF. V and J are TRBV6-5 and TRBJ1-2; unclear D gene. With 0 bases removed from V and 0 bases from J, the gap between germline ends came to 14 bases. This CDR3 contains 17 residues. Germline CDR1 reads MNHEY; CDR2 reads SVGAGI.

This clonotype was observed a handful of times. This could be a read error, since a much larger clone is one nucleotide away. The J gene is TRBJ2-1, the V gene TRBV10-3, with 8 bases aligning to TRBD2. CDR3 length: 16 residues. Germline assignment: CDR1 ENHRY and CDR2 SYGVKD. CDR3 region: CAISEVAGSSYNAQFF. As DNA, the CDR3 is TGTGCCATCAGTGAAGTAGCGGGGAGCTCCTACAATGCGCAGTTCTTC.